The sequence of this TCR beta chain was determined in a study of shared clonotypes between healthy human individuals. Overall study results and limits: Naive subsets usually exceeded memory subsets in estimated richness. The researchers took only blood, and tissue repertoires probably look different.

This clone was seen once. The antigen is undetermined. The CDR3 is 12 residues long. The V and J ends lost 3 bases and 7 bases respectively, with 9 bases between them. In germline, CDR1 is KGHSH, CDR2 LQKENI. The repertoire was sequenced with immunoSEQ multiplex PCR; TCRdb's copy has only in-frame clones and lacks some. The data contain about 1.5 million clones, 95% to 99% of them singletons. Sequencing was carried out using naive CD4+ T cells sorted from blood. The subset is: CD45RA+ positively selected. V and J are TRBV18 and TRBJ1-1, with D possibly TRBD1 on 5 matching bases. This TCR was sampled from a young man in good health. CDR3 sequence (DNA): TGTGCCAGCTCACCCTATGACAGTGAAGCTTTCTTT. Its protein is CASSPYDSEAFF.